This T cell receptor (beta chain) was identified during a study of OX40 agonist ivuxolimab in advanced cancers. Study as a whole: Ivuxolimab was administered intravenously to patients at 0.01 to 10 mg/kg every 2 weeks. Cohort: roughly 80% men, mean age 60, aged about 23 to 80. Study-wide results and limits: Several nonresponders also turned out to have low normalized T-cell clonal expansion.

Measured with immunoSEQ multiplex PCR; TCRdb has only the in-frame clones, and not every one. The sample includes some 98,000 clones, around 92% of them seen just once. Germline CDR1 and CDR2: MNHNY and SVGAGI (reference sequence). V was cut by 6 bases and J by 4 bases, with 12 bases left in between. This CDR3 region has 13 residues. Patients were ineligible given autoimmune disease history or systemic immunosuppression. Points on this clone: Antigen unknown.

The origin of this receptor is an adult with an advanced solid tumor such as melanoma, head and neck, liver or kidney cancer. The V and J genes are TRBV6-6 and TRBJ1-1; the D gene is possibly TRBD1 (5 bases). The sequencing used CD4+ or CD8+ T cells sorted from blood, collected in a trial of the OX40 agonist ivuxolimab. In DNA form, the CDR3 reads TGTGCCAGCAGCCAGGGAGGAAGCACTGAAGCTTTCTTT. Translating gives CASSQGGSTEAFF.